The 19 T cell receptor beta chains reported below all come from one sample, sequenced in a study of graft-versus-host responses after intestinal transplantation (dated by TCRdb to about 2021). These receptors have no identified antigens. Libraries were built with the immunoSEQ multiplex PCR assay. Held by TCRdb, this immuneACCESS table contains in-frame sequences only and omits some clones. Under half of the omission traces to an unresolved V gene where checked; the cause of the rest is unknown. In all, the sample holds approximately 99,000 clones, and 90% to 95% of those were seen once. More than 0.15% of the sample comes from the top ten. Taken with the paper, the label for time point translates to: cells obtained before transplantation from donor or recipient. The sample consisted of unstimulated CD4+ T cells sorted from spleen or lymph node cells, taken before transplant. These receptors all stem from a human donor who was the organ donor for an intestinal transplant.

The chain joins TRBV5-1 to TRBJ1-6; no clear D. V was clipped by 5 bases and J by 0 bases, with 24 bases between them. Germline assignment: CDR1 SGHRS and CDR2 YFSETQ. The CDR3 sequence is 20 residues long. The CDR3 loop is CASSRLSTRGKSSYNSPLHF. For the CDR3, the DNA is TGCGCCAGCAGTCGCTTGAGCACCCGAGGGAAGAGCTCCTATAATTCACCCCTCCACTTT.

The chain recombines TRBV6-5 with TRBJ1-1, with D hard to call. The CDR3 sequence is 15 residues long. Trimming took 0 bases from V and 0 from J, leaving 8 bases between them. Germline V CDR1 and CDR2: MNHEY, SVGAGI. The CDR3 sequence is CASSYSRGMNTEAFF. The CDR3 coding sequence is TGTGCCAGCAGTTACTCTAGAGGGATGAACACTGAAGCTTTCTTT.

This rearrangement joins TRBV9 to TRBJ1-1; 8 nucleotides match TRBD1. The germline V gene has CDR1 SGDLS and CDR2 YYNGEE. The CDR3 is 18 residues long. V gave up 0 bases and J gave up 1 base; unmatched junction bases: 11. The CDR3 region has the DNA TGTGCCAGCAGCGTAGAGGAGGGAAGGACAGGGAGGAACACTGAAGCTTTCTTT. Its translation: CASSVEEGRTGRNTEAFF.

The chain employs TRBV6-1 and TRBJ1-6; D is undetermined. The CDR3 is made up of 14 amino acids. The ends were cut back, 1 base at V and 7 bases at J, with 8 bases in the middle. The germline V gene encodes CDR1 MNHNS and CDR2 SASEGT. The CDR3 sequence is CASSEVFGNSPLHF. DNA of the CDR3: TGTGCCAGCAGTGAAGTGTTCGGGAATTCACCCCTCCACTTT.

The chain links TRBV6-1 to TRBJ2-7; 10 nucleotides agree with TRBD2. The ends lost 0 bases at V and 4 bases at J; junction bases unmatched: 3. The CDR3 runs to 15 residues. From germline, CDR1 is MNHNS and CDR2 SASEGT. This chain's CDR3 is CASSEASGGVYEQYF. CDR3 sequence (DNA): TGTGCCAGCAGTGAAGCAAGCGGGGGGGTGTACGAGCAGTACTTC.

J is TRBJ2-7 and V is TRBV4-3; perhaps TRBD1 as D (5 bases). Trimming took off 4 bases at V and 5 bases at J, with 15 bases between the two ends. The CDR3 contains 14 residues. The germline V gene encodes CDR1 LGHNA and CDR2 YSLEER. CDR3 nucleotides: TGCGCCAGCAGCCCAAATCAGGGTTTCGACGAGCAGTACTTC. This encodes CASSPNQGFDEQYF.

The CDR3 nucleotides read TGTGCCAGCAGTACGAACACCAATAGCAATCAGCCCCAGCATTTT. This codes for CASSTNTNSNQPQHF. This chain joins TRBV27 and TRBJ1-5; D remains unclear. Trimming shortened V by 5 bases and J by 0 bases, and 11 bases separated the two germline ends. Germline V gene data show CDR1 as MNHEY and CDR2 as SMNVEV (reference sequence). This CDR3 contains 15 residues.

V is TRBV6-4 and J is TRBJ1-1; no definite D call. The CDR3 loop spans 14 amino acids. The ends were cut back, 6 bases at V and 1 base at J, with 12 bases in the middle. CDR1 is MRHNA, CDR2 SNTAGT, per germline. CDR3 sequence (DNA): TGTGCCAGCAGGGGCTCTTTTGAGAACACTGAAGCTTTCTTT. This translates into CASRGSFENTEAFF.

J is TRBJ1-2 and V is TRBV4-1; weak D call: TRBD1 (6 bases). V lost 1 base, J lost 4 bases, and 13 bases lay in between. Per the germline V gene, CDR1 is MGHRA and CDR2 is YSYEKL. The CDR3 has 15 residues. The CDR3 loop reads CASSQGGRGGYGYTF. In nucleotides, the CDR3 is TGCGCCAGCAGCCAAGGAGGAAGGGGGGGCTATGGCTACACCTTC.

A single count supports this clone. The chain links TRBV5-6 to TRBJ2-1, with 10 bases identical to TRBD1. The germline V gene has CDR1 SGHDT and CDR2 YYEEEE. The CDR3 sequence is 15 residues long. V gave up 2 bases and J gave up 8 bases; unmatched junction bases: 7. CDR3 residues: CASSFVGQGVHEQFF. CDR3 DNA sequence: TGTGCCAGCAGCTTTGTAGGACAGGGGGTACATGAGCAGTTCTTC.

The rearrangement uses TRBV6-5 and TRBJ2-3; 7 bases map to TRBD2. V dropped 4 bases and J dropped 2; count of bases not matched to a gene: 3. Germline CDR1 and CDR2: MNHEY and SVGAGI. There are 14 residues in the CDR3. CDR3 sequence: CASSSRDYTDTQYF. The CDR3 DNA reads TGTGCCAGCAGTTCCCGGGACTACACAGATACGCAGTATTTT.

The rearrangement links TRBV7-9 to TRBJ1-1, with 7 bases fitting TRBD1. Germline V CDR1 and CDR2: SEHNR, FQNEAQ (reference sequence). The CDR3 totals 15 residues. V was clipped by 1 base and J by 6 bases; unmatched bases: 8. The CDR3 protein is CASSLGQGPSPEAFF. CDR3 nucleotides: TGTGCCAGCAGCTTAGGACAGGGCCCTAGTCCTGAAGCTTTCTTT. Using reference TRBV7-9 and TRBJ1-1 for the parts outside the CDR3, the full variable domain is DTGVSQNPRHKITKRGQNVTFRCDPISEHNRLYWYRQTLGQGPEFLTYFQNEAQLEKSRLLSDRFSAERPKGSFSTLEIQRTEQGDSAMYLCASSLGQGPSPEAFFGQGTRLTVV.

The CDR3 is CSVEVWDRLLYGYTF. The CDR3 coding sequence is TGCAGCGTTGAAGTATGGGACAGACTACTCTATGGCTACACCTTC. The chain recombines TRBV29-1 with TRBJ1-2, with 7 nucleotides matching TRBD1. Germline assignment: CDR1 SQVTM and CDR2 ANQGSEA. J gave up 4 bases and V 1 base, and 9 bases lay outside the gene matches. There are 15 residues in the CDR3.

This chain connects TRBV6-5 to TRBJ1-6, with 7 bases lining up with TRBD1. The J segment lost 10 bases and the V segment lost 6 bases, leaving 9 bases of the junction unmatched. The length of the CDR3 is 14 residues. Germline CDR1 reads MNHEY; CDR2 reads SVGAGI. CDR3 sequence reads: CASRLQGFRSPLHF. The CDR3 bases are TGTGCCAGCAGGCTACAGGGGTTTCGCTCACCCCTCCACTTT.

This clone was picked up one time. The chain links TRBV29-1 to TRBJ1-2; D is unclear. CDR3 length: 13 residues. Trimming took 2 bases from V and 4 from J, leaving 11 bases between them. Germline V gives CDR1 SQVTM, CDR2 ANQGSEA. The CDR3: CSVESGLGYGYTF. The CDR3 nucleotides read TGCAGCGTTGAAAGCGGGCTCGGCTATGGCTACACCTTC.

V and J are TRBV30 and TRBJ1-3; no reliable D call. Trimming shortened V by 0 bases and J by 4 bases, and 10 bases separated the two germline ends. The CDR3 spans 14 residues. Germline lookup yields CDR1 GTSNPN and CDR2 SVGIG (reference sequence). CDR3 DNA: TGTGCCTGGAGTGTATCCGCGGCGGGAAACACCATATATTTT. It is translated as CAWSVSAAGNTIYF.

This rearrangement joins TRBV5-1 to TRBJ2-7; 10 bases align to TRBD1. The CDR3 loop spans 19 amino acids. V shed 1 base and J 3 bases; nucleotides not matched to a gene: 16. Germline V gives CDR1 SGHRS, CDR2 YFSETQ. The CDR3 DNA follows: TGCGCCAGCAGCTTGCTGGGACAGGGGAGCGCAGGGGGAAACTACGAGCAGTACTTC. Its translation is CASSLLGQGSAGGNYEQYF. The whole variable domain, filled in from reference TRBV5-1 and TRBJ2-7, reads KAGVTQTPRYLIKTRGQQVTLSCSPISGHRSVSWYQQTPGQGLQFLFEYFSETQRNKGNFPGRFSGRQFSNSRSEMNVSTLELGDSALYLCASSLLGQGSAGGNYEQYFGPGTRLTVT.

The chain carries TRBV5-1 and TRBJ2-7; TRBD1 aligns across 7 bases. Germline-derived CDR1 and CDR2 are SGHRS and YFSETQ. V lost 3 bases and J lost 3; bases outside the gene matches: 3. The CDR3 has 13 amino acids. CDR3 sequence (DNA): TGCGCCAGCAGCTGGGACAGTTACTACGAGCAGTACTTC. Protein: CASSWDSYYEQYF.

V and J are TRBV7-2 and TRBJ2-7; TRBD1 matches 10 bases. This CDR3 is built from 15 residues. Germline V lookup: CDR1 SGHTA, CDR2 FQGNSA. Trimming at V came to 2 bases and at J to 6 bases, leaving 7 bases not matched to a gene. CDR3 sequence (DNA): TGTGCCAGCAGCTTATTCCCGGACAGGGGGACCGAGCAGTACTTC. It is translated as CASSLFPDRGTEQYF.